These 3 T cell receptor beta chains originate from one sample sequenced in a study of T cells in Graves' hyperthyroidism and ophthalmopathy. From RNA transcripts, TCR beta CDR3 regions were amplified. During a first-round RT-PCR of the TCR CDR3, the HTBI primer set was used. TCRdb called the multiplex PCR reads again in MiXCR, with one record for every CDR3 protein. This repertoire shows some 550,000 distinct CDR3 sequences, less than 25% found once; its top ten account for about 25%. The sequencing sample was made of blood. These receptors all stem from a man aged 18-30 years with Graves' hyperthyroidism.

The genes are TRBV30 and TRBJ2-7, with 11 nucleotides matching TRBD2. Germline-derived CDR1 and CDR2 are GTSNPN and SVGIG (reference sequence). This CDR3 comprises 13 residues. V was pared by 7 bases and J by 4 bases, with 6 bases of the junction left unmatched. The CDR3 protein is CASLAGGGYEQYF. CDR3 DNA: TGTGCCTCCCTAGCGGGGGGAGGGTACGAGCAGTACTTC.

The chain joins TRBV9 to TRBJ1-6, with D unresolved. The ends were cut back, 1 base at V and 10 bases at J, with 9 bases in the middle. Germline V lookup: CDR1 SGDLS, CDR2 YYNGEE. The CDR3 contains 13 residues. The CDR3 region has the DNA TGTGCCAGCAGCGTAACGAGAGGGTCACCCCTCCACTTT. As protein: CASSVTRGSPLHF.

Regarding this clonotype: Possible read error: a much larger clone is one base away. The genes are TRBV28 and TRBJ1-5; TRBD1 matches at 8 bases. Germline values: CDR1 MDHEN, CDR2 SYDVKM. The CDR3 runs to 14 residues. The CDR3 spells CASRNRGGNQPQDF. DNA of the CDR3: TGTGCCAGCCGAAACAGGGGGGGCAATCAGCCCCAGGATTTT.